The T cell receptor (beta chain) described here comes from a study of blood T cells in healthy people across ages. A second PCR, run for about 6 to 12 cycles, used a sample-barcoded 5' primer plus a J-beta primer mix. With 12 random nucleotides, a template-switch adaptor tagged each individual cDNA molecule. TCRdb analysed the 5' RACE reads with MiXCR anew, one entry per CDR3 protein. The data contain 600,000 to 1,000,000 distinct CDR3 sequences, roughly 25% of them seen just once; the ten biggest clones take up roughly 3.5%. The CDR3 runs 11 residues. Trimming stripped 4 bases from V and 8 bases from J, with 9 bases between. Germline CDR1 reads DFQATT; CDR2 reads SNEGSKA (reference sequence). This clonotype was picked up a small number of times. These data are also associated with another study on T cells of mothers and their children. From that second work: Each mother yielded more than 10 million TCR beta CDR3 reads. Each child yielded some 3 million reads. In related and unrelated pairs alike, thymic selection shapes TCR recombination output, with inherited differences minor.

Sequences were obtained from blood. The J gene is TRBJ2-1, the V gene TRBV20-1, with D unclear. The receptor's source is a boy between 10 and 17 years old in good health. CDR3 in DNA: TGCAGTGCTACCGCTGGCTATGAGCAGTTCTTC. Amino acids: CSATAGYEQFF.